The rows below give T cell receptor beta chains drawn from one sample of a study of blood T cell repertoires in COVID-19. Libraries were prepared by immunoSEQ multiplex PCR; TCRdb keeps only in-frame clonotypes and omits some of them. Of about 350,000 clones in the sample, more than 75% were seen once. Sequencing was performed on PBMCs or T cells enriched from blood (not recorded which). These receptors were obtained from a woman between 25 and 40 years old who had recovered from COVID-19. CDR3s include the opening cysteine and the closing phenylalanine or tryptophan. A D gene is named only where the DNA matches it firmly. A row's size may be missing; if present it is once, few, many or a size class.

CDR3 length	D gene	V gene	J gene	clone size	CDR3 protein	CDR3 DNA
16	TRBD1	TRBV28	TRBJ1-5	NA	CASTMGQWSGNQPQHF	TGTGCCAGCACCATGGGACAGTGGTCCGGCAATCAGCCCCAGCATTTT
13	NA	TRBV6-5	TRBJ1-6	NA	CASTARTDSPLHF	TGTGCCAGCACCGCCAGGACAGATTCACCCCTCCACTTT
13	NA	TRBV4-1	TRBJ2-7	NA	CASSQGGQIEQYF	TGCGCCAGCAGCCAAGGCGGGCAGATAGAGCAGTACTTC
15	NA	TRBV19	TRBJ2-7	NA	CASARDNLGSYEQYF	TGTGCCAGTGCCCGCGACAACCTCGGCTCCTACGAGCAGTACTTC
12	NA	TRBV12-3/TRBV12-4	TRBJ2-1	NA	CASSETYNEQFF	TGTGCCAGCAGTGAGACCTACAATGAGCAGTTCTTC
14	TRBD1	TRBV3-1/TRBV3-2	TRBJ1-2	NA	CASSQGQGAAGYTF	TGTGCCAGCAGCCAGGGACAGGGGGCCGCTGGCTACACCTTC
13	NA	TRBV9	TRBJ1-1	NA	CASSTFARGEAFF	TGTGCCAGCAGCACTTTCGCGAGGGGGGAAGCTTTCTTT
15	TRBD1	TRBV18	TRBJ1-2	NA	CASSPPSDRGKGYTF	TGTGCCAGCTCACCACCCTCGGACAGGGGGAAAGGCTACACCTTC
14	TRBD1	TRBV7-9	TRBJ1-2	NA	CASSSSGGIYGYTF	TGTGCCAGCAGCTCCTCAGGGGGCATCTATGGCTACACCTTC
15	TRBD1	TRBV15	TRBJ1-4	NA	CATSSHRDSREKLFF	TGTGCCACCAGCAGCCACCGGGACAGTAGGGAAAAACTGTTTTTT
13	NA	TRBV2	TRBJ2-7	NA	CASSNEGPGEQYF	TGTGCCAGCTCGAACGAGGGCCCCGGGGAGCAGTACTTC
12	NA	TRBV18	TRBJ2-1	NA	CASSPQGYEQFF	TGTGCCAGCTCACCGCAGGGGTATGAGCAGTTCTTC
15	NA	TRBV4-1	TRBJ1-5	NA	CASSQAGWSNQPQHF	TGCGCCAGCAGCCAAGCGGGTTGGAGCAATCAGCCCCAGCATTTT
12	NA	TRBV5-5	TRBJ1-1	once	CASSLTGSEAFF	TGTGCCAGCAGCCTTACAGGGTCTGAAGCTTTCTTT
14	TRBD1	TRBV5-4	TRBJ2-5	NA	CASSPDRVPETQYF	TGTGCCAGCAGCCCAGACAGGGTTCCGGAGACCCAGTACTTC
16	NA	TRBV3-1/TRBV3-2	TRBJ1-3	NA	CASSQGGKVSGNTIYF	TGTGCCAGCAGCCAAGGCGGCAAAGTCTCTGGAAACACCATATATTTT
15	TRBD1	TRBV3-1/TRBV3-2	TRBJ2-7	NA	CASSPGQGGSYEQYF	TGTGCCAGCAGCCCGGGACAGGGCGGCTCCTACGAGCAGTACTTC
12	TRBD1	TRBV5-6	TRBJ1-1	NA	CASSYGTGEAFF	TGTGCCAGCAGCTACGGGACAGGGGAAGCTTTCTTT
15	NA	TRBV7-2	TRBJ2-5	NA	CASSVDSTAARAQYF	TGTGCCAGCAGCGTAGATTCGACAGCAGCCAGGGCCCAGTACTTC
13	TRBD1	TRBV11-2	TRBJ1-4	NA	CASSFTGGEKLFF	TGTGCCAGCAGCTTTACAGGGGGGGAAAAACTGTTTTTT
13	NA	TRBV30	TRBJ1-1	NA	CAWSTGQNTEAFF	TGTGCCTGGAGTACAGGGCAGAACACTGAAGCTTTCTTT
15	NA	TRBV2	TRBJ1-4	NA	CASSPSTGYAEKLFF	TGTGCCAGCAGCCCTTCCACGGGTTACGCGGAAAAACTGTTTTTT
13	NA	TRBV10-1	TRBJ1-2	NA	CASSDTGVYGYTF	TGCGCCAGCAGTGATACGGGGGTCTATGGCTACACCTTC
15	NA	TRBV3-1/TRBV3-2	TRBJ1-1	NA	CASSLQWGGDTEAFF	TGTGCCAGCAGCCTACAATGGGGGGGTGACACTGAAGCTTTCTTT
16	TRBD1	TRBV7-9	TRBJ2-7	NA	CASSRTGTASSYEQYF	TGTGCCAGCAGCCGAACCGGGACAGCGAGCTCCTACGAGCAGTACTTC
14	TRBD1	TRBV19	TRBJ2-6	NA	CASRTGSGANVLTF	TGTGCCAGTCGGACAGGGAGCGGGGCCAACGTCCTGACTTTC
17	TRBD1	TRBV28	TRBJ2-2	NA	CASSRLVDREITGELFF	TGTGCCAGCAGCCGCCTCGTGGACAGGGAGATCACCGGGGAGCTGTTTTTT
15	NA	TRBV28	TRBJ1-1	once	CASTFPGTPNTEAFF	TGTGCCAGCACCTTCCCCGGGACACCGAACACTGAAGCTTTCTTT
14	TRBD1	TRBV5-4	TRBJ2-7	NA	CASSSGTGRNEQYF	TGTGCCAGCAGCTCGGGGACAGGGAGGAACGAGCAGTACTTC
11	NA	TRBV7-2	TRBJ2-3	NA	CASSKADTQYF	TGTGCCAGCAGTAAAGCGGATACGCAGTATTTT
16	TRBD2	TRBV6-2/TRBV6-3	TRBJ2-3	once	CASSPRTSGSTDTQYF	TGTGCCAGCAGCCCGCGGACTAGCGGGAGCACAGATACGCAGTATTTT
13	TRBD2	TRBV6-5	TRBJ2-1	once	CASNLAGYNEQFF	TGTGCCAGCAACCTAGCGGGCTACAATGAGCAGTTCTTC
14	NA	TRBV29-1	TRBJ2-7	few	CSVEIGAVKGEQYF	TGCAGCGTTGAAATTGGGGCTGTCAAAGGCGAGCAGTACTTC
15	TRBD2	TRBV18	TRBJ2-7	NA	CASSSKAGGTYEQYF	TGTGCCAGCTCATCTAAAGCGGGGGGAACCTACGAGCAGTACTTC
15	NA	TRBV18	TRBJ2-5	NA	CASSPTVSFQETQYF	TGTGCCAGCTCACCTACCGTAAGCTTCCAAGAGACCCAGTACTTC
13	TRBD1	TRBV12-3/TRBV12-4	TRBJ1-2	NA	CASTATGIAGYTF	TGTGCCAGCACCGCGACAGGGATCGCTGGCTACACCTTC